This T cell receptor (beta chain) was captured by sequencing in a study of Ad26.COV2.S vaccination and SARS-CoV-2 variants. The repertoire was sequenced with immunoSEQ multiplex PCR; TCRdb's copy has only in-frame clones and lacks some. The table records around 350,000 clones, about 92% of them present only once. General observations from the study: Vaccine and placebo recipients had similar non-spike TCR breadth. From the TCR breadth and depth analyses, total T cell responses may have been underestimated. Vaccinees showed greater spike-specific TCR breadth than placebo recipients. Following vaccination, spike-specific CD8+ and CD4+ T cell responses reportedly exhibited substantial breadth.

This clone was seen a single time. Its antigen is unknown. Germline V gene sequence: CDR1 SGDLS, CDR2 YYNGEE. The CDR3 is 16 residues long. V was clipped by 0 bases and J by 11 bases, with 22 bases between them. The chain combines TRBV9 with TRBJ2-3; tentative D call: TRBD2 (6 bases). This receptor was identified in a human donor who had recovered from COVID-19. The sequencing used peripheral blood, collected after recovery from COVID-19. The CDR3 nucleotides read TGTGCCAGCAGCGTAGCAGGCGGGGCCCACACTGGGAGGCAGTATTTT. It is translated as CASSVAGGAHTGRQYF.